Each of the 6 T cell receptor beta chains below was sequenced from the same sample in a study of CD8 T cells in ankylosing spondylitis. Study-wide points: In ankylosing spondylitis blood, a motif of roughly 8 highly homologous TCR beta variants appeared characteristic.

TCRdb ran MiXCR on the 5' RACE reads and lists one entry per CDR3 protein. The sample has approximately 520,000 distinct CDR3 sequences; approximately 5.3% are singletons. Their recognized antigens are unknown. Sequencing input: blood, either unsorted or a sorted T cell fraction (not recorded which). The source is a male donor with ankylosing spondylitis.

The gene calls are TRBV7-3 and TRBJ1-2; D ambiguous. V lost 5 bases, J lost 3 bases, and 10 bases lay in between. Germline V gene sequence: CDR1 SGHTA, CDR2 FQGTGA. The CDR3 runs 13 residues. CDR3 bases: TGTGCCAGCAGCCACAGACTGTACTATGGCTACACCTTC. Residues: CASSHRLYYGYTF.

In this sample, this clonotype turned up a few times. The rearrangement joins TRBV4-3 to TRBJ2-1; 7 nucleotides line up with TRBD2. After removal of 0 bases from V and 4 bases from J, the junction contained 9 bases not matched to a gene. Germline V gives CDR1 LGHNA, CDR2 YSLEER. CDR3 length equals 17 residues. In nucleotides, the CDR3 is TGCGCCAGCAGCCAAGAGGGCCCGGGAGGATTGTACAATGAGCAGTTCTTC. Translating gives CASSQEGPGGLYNEQFF.

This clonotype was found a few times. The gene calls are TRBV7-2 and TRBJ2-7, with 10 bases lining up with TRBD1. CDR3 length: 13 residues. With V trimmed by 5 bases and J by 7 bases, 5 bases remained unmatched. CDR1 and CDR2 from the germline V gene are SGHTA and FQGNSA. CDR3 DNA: TGTGCCAGCAGCGACAGGGGGCGGGGAGAGCAGTACTTC. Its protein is CASSDRGRGEQYF.

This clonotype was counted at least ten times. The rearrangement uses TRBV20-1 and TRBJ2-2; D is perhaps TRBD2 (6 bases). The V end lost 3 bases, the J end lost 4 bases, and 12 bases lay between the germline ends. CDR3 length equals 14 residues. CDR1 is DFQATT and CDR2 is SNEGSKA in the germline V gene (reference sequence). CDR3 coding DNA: TGCAGTGCTAGTGGGGGACTGTTCACCGGGGAGCTGTTTTTT. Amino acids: CSASGGLFTGELFF.

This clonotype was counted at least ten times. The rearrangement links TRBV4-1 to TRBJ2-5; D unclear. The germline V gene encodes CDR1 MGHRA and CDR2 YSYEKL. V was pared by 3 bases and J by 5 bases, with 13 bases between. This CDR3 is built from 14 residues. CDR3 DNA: TGCGCCAGCAGCCAGCCTACAGTGGATGAGACCCAGTACTTC. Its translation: CASSQPTVDETQYF.

As DNA, the CDR3 is TGTGCCAGCAGTACTGGCCTTCTTTCACCCCTCCACTTT. It yields the protein CASSTGLLSPLHF. The chain links TRBV3-1 to TRBJ1-6; no definite D call. The CDR3 contains 13 residues. Germline V gene data show CDR1 as LGHDT and CDR2 as YNNKEL (reference sequence). V dropped 6 bases and J dropped 9 bases, with 12 bases sitting between them.